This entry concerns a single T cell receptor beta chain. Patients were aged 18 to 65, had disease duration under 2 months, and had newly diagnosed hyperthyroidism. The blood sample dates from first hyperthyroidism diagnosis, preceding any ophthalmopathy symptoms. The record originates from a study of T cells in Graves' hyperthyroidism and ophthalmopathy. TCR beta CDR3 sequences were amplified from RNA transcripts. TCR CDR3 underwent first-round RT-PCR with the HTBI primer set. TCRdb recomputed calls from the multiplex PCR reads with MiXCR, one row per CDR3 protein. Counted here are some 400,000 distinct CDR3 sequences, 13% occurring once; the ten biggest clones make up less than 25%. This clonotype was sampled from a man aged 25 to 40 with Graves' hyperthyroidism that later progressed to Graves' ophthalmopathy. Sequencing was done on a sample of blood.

The CDR3 region has the DNA TGCAGTGCCCTCACACCACAGTCCGGCACAGATACGCAGTATTTT. Translating gives CSALTPQSGTDTQYF. This chain uses TRBV20-1 with TRBJ2-3; no firm D call. Trimming left V 6 bases short and J 1 base short, with 17 bases between. This CDR3 is 15 amino acids long. Germline V gives CDR1 DFQATT, CDR2 SNEGSKA (reference sequence).